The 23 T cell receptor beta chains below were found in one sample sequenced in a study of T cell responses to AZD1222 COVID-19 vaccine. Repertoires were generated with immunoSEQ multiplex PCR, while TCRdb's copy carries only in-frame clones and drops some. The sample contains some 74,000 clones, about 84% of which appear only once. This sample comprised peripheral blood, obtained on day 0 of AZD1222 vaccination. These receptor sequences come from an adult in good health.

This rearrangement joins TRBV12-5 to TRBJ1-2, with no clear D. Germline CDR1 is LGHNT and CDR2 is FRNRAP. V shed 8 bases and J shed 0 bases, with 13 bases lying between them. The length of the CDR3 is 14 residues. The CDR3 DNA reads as TGTGCTAGTTATAGGTCCGGGGCTAACTATGGCTACACCTTC. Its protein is CASYRSGANYGYTF.

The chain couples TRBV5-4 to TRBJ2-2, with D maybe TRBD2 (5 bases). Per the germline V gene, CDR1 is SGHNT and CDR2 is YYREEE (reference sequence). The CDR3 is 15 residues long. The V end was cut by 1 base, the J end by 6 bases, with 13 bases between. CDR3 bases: TGTGCCAGCAGCTTGAGAGGGATTTATCCCGGGGAGCTGTTTTTT. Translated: CASSLRGIYPGELFF.

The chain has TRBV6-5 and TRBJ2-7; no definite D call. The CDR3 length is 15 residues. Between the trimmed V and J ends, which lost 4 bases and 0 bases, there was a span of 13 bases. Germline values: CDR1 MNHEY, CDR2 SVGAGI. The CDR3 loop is CASSSYGSGSYEQYF. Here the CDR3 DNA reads TGTGCCAGCAGTTCGTACGGGTCAGGCTCCTACGAGCAGTACTTC.

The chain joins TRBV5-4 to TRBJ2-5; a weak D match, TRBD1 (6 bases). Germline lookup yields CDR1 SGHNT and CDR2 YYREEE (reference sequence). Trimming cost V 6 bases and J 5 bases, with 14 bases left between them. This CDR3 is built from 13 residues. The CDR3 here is CASIYRVLETQYF. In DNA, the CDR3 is TGTGCCAGCATTTACAGGGTATTGGAGACCCAGTACTTC.

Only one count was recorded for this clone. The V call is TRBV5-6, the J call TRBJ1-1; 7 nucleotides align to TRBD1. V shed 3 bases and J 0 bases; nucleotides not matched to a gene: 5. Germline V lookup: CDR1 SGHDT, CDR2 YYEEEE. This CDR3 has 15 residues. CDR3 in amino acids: CASSSDRRMNTEAFF. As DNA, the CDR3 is TGTGCCAGCAGCTCGGACAGGAGGATGAACACTGAAGCTTTCTTT. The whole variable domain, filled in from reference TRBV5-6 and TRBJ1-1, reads DAGVTQSPTHLIKTRGQQVTLRCSPKSGHDTVSWYQQALGQGPQFIFQYYEEEERQRGNFPDRFSGHQFPNYSSELNVNALLLGDSALYLCASSSDRRMNTEAFFGQGTRLTVV.

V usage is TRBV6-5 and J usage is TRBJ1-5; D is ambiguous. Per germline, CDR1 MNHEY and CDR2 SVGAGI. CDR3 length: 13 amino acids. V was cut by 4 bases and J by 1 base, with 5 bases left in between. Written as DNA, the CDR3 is TGTGCCAGCAGTTGGGGAAGCAATCAGCCCCAGCATTTT. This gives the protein CASSWGSNQPQHF.

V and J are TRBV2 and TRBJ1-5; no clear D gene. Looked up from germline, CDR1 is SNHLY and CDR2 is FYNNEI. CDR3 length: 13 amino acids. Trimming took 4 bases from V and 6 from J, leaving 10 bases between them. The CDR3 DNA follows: TGTGCCAGCAGTGTGCTGGATCCTCAGCCCCAGCATTTT. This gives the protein CASSVLDPQPQHF. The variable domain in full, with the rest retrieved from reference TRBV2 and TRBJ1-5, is EPEVTQTPSHQVTQMGQEVILRCVPISNHLYFYWYRQILGQKVEFLVSFYNNEISEKSEIFDDQFSVERPDGSNFTLKIRSTKLEDSAMYFCASSVLDPQPQHFGDGTRLSIL.

The CDR3, as DNA: TGTGCCAGCAGTTCGCTAGGAGGGGACATTCAGTACTTC. Translating it yields CASSSLGGDIQYF. The rearrangement uses TRBV27 and TRBJ2-4; TRBD2 might be the D (6 bases). Germline CDR1 and CDR2: MNHEY and SMNVEV (reference sequence). Trimming left V 4 bases short and J 8 bases short, with 12 bases between. The CDR3 covers 13 residues.

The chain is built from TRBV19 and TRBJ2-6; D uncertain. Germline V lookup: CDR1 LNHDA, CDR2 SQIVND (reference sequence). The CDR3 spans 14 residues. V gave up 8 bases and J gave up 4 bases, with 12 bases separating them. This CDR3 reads CASSSTNGANVLTF. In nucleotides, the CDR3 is TGTGCCAGTTCTTCTACCAACGGGGCCAACGTCCTGACTTTC.

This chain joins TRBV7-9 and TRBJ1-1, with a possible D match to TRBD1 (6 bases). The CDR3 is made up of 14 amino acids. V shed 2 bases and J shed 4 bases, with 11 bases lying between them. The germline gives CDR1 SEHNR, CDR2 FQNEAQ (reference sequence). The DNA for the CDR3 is TGTGCCAGCAGCTTATCCCAGGGGCCCACTGAAGCTTTCTTT. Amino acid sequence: CASSLSQGPTEAFF.

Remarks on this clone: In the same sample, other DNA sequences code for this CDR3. In DNA form, the CDR3 reads TGTGCCAGCAGTTTCAACAGGGGACATGGCTACACCTTC. Its translation is CASSFNRGHGYTF. V gene TRBV27 combines with J gene TRBJ1-2, with 7 bases matching TRBD1. There are 13 residues in the CDR3. J lost 6 bases, V lost 3 bases, and 4 bases had no gene match. In germline, CDR1 is MNHEY, CDR2 SMNVEV (reference sequence).

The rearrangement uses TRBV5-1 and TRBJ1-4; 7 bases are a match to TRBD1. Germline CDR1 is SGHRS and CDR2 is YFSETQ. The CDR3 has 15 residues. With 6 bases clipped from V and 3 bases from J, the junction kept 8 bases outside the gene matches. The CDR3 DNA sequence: TGCGCCAGCAAACAGGGGAGCGGGGCTAATGAAAAACTGTTTTTT. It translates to CASKQGSGANEKLFF.

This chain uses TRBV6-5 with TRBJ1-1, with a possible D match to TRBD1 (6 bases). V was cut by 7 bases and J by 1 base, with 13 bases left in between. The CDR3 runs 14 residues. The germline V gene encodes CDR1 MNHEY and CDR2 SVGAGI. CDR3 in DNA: TGTGCCAGCACCGACCGGGACACGAACACTGAAGCTTTCTTT. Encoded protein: CASTDRDTNTEAFF.

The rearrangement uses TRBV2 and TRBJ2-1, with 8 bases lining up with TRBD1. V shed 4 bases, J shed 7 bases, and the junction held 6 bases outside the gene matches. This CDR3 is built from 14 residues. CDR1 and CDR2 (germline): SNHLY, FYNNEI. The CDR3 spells CASSGRTGRNEQFF. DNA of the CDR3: TGTGCCAGCAGTGGGAGGACAGGGAGAAATGAGCAGTTCTTC.

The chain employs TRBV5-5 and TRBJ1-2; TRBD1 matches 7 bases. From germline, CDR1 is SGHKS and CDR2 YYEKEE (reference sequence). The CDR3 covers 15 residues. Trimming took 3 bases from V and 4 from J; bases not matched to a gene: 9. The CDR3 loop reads CASSSRTGPSYGYTF. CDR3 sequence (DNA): TGTGCCAGCAGCTCCCGGACAGGTCCCTCCTATGGCTACACCTTC.

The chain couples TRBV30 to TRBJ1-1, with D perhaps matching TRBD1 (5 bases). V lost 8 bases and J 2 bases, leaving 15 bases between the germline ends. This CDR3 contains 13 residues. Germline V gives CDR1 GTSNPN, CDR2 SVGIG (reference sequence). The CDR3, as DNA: TGTGCCACTCGATGGGGGGATAACACTGAAGCTTTCTTT. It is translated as CATRWGDNTEAFF.

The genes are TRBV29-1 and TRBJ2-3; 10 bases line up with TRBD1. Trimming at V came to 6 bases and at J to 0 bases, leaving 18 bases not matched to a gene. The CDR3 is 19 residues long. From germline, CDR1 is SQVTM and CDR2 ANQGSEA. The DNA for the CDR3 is TGCAGCGTCGAACAAGGGCGCGGTAGACAGGGGGCTAGCACAGATACGCAGTATTTT. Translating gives CSVEQGRGRQGASTDTQYF.

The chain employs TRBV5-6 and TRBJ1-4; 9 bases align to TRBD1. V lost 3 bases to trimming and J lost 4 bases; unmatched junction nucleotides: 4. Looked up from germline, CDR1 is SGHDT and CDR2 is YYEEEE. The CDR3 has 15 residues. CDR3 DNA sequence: TGTGCCAGCAGCTCCCGGGGACAGGGTAATGAAAAACTGTTTTTT. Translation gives CASSSRGQGNEKLFF.

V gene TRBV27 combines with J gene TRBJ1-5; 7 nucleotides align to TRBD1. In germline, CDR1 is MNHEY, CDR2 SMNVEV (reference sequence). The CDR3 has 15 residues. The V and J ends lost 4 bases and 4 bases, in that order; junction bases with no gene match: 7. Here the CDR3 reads CASSSGQVVNQPQHF. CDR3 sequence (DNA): TGTGCCAGCAGTTCCGGACAGGTCGTGAATCAGCCCCAGCATTTT.

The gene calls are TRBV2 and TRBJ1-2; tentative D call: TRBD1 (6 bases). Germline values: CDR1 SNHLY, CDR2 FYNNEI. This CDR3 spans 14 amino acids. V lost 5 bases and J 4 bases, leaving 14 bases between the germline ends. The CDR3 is CASSYVRTVYGYTF. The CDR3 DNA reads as TGTGCCAGCAGTTATGTAAGGACAGTCTATGGCTACACCTTC. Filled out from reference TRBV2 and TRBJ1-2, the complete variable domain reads EPEVTQTPSHQVTQMGQEVILRCVPISNHLYFYWYRQILGQKVEFLVSFYNNEISEKSEIFDDQFSVERPDGSNFTLKIRSTKLEDSAMYFCASSYVRTVYGYTFGSGTRLTVV.

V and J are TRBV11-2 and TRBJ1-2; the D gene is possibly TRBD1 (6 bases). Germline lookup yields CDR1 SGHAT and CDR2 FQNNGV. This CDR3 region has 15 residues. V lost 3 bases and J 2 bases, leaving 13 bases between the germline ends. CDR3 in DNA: TGTGCCAGCAGCTTCCCAGGGGACGCCAACTATGGCTACACCTTC. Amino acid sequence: CASSFPGDANYGYTF. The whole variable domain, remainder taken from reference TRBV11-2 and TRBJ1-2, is EAGVAQSPRYKIIEKRQSVAFWCNPISGHATLYWYQQILGQGPKLLIQFQNNGVVDDSQLPKDRFSAERLKGVDSTLKIQPAKLEDSAVYLCASSFPGDANYGYTFGSGTRLTVV.

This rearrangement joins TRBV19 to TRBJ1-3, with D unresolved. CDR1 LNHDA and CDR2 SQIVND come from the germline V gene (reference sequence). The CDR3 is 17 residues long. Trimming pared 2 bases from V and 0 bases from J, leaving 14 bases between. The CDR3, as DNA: TGTGCCAGTAGTATATTGCGGAGAGGGAACTCTGGAAACACCATATATTTT. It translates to CASSILRRGNSGNTIYF. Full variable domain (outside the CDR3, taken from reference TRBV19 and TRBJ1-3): DGGITQSPKYLFRKEGQNVTLSCEQNLNHDAMYWYRQDPGQGLRLIYYSQIVNDFQKGDIAEGYSVSREKKESFPLTVTSAQKNPTAFYLCASSILRRGNSGNTIYFGEGSWLTVV.

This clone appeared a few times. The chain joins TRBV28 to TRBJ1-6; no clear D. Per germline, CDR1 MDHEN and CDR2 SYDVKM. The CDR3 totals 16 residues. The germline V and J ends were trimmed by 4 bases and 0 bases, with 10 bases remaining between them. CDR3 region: CASSSETSSYNSPLHF. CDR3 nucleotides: TGTGCCAGCAGTTCGGAGACTAGCTCCTATAATTCACCCCTCCACTTT.